Listed here are 20 T cell receptor beta chains from one sample, sequenced in a study of blood T cells in healthy people across ages. Sample-barcoded 5' priming and a J-beta primer mix drove a second PCR of roughly 6 to 12 cycles. TCRdb itself ran the 5' RACE reads through MiXCR, one entry per CDR3 protein. The repertoire holds hundreds of thousands of distinct CDR3 sequences, with around 38% as singletons. Sample: blood. These receptor sequences come from a man older than 75 in good health.

This clonotype has a count of ten or more. The chain uses TRBV12-3 or TRBV12-4 and TRBJ2-2, with 9 positions matching TRBD2. The V gene end was trimmed by 2 bases and the J gene end by 4 bases; junction bases not matched to a gene: 2. The length of the CDR3 is 15 residues. The CDR3 DNA reads TGTGCCAGCAGTTTACTAGCGGGGACCACCGGGGAGCTGTTTTTT. Translated, it gives CASSLLAGTTGELFF.

This clonotype was recorded a few times. CDR3 in amino acids: CASSQEGALQGIYGYTF. In DNA, the CDR3 is TGCGCCAGCAGCCAAGAGGGGGCCTTACAGGGTATCTATGGCTACACCTTC. V is TRBV4-3 and J is TRBJ1-2, with a possible D match to TRBD1 (6 bases). The V and J ends lost 0 bases and 4 bases respectively, with 18 bases between them. This CDR3 is 17 amino acids long. Germline V gene data show CDR1 as LGHNA and CDR2 as YSLEER.

The chain recombines TRBV7-2 with TRBJ2-3; D gene uncertain. Between the trimmed V and J ends, which lost 4 bases and 0 bases, there was a span of 11 bases. The CDR3 sequence is 15 residues long. The germline V gene encodes CDR1 SGHTA and CDR2 FQGNSA. CDR3 residues: CASSWVGFSTDTQYF. The CDR3 coding sequence is TGTGCCAGCAGCTGGGTAGGGTTCAGCACAGATACGCAGTATTTT.

This rearrangement joins TRBV7-9 to TRBJ2-3; D ambiguous. The CDR3 spans 15 residues. Germline V lookup: CDR1 SEHNR, CDR2 FQNEAQ (reference sequence). V lost 5 bases and J lost 2, with 14 bases in between. CDR3 coding DNA: TGTGCCAGCAGCGCGGTGGGAACCCCCACAGATACGCAGTATTTT. It specifies CASSAVGTPTDTQYF.

The chain combines TRBV5-1 with TRBJ1-2; a weak D match, TRBD1 (5 bases). The CDR3 contains 14 residues. Trimming cost V 4 bases and J 7 bases, with 17 bases left between them. Per germline, CDR1 SGHRS and CDR2 YFSETQ. The CDR3 DNA follows: TGCGCCAGCAGCCTGCTATGGGGGGACGGTGGCTACACCTTC. This gives the protein CASSLLWGDGGYTF.

The V gene is TRBV20-1, the J gene TRBJ2-7; D possibly corresponds to TRBD2 (6 bases). Germline CDR1 is DFQATT and CDR2 is SNEGSKA (reference sequence). Trimming pared 0 bases from V and 1 base from J, leaving 16 bases between. The CDR3 sequence is 16 residues long. In DNA form, the CDR3 reads TGCAGTGCTAGAGATCAAGGGCCCGCGGGGTCCTACGAGCAGTACTTC. Residues: CSARDQGPAGSYEQYF.

This clonotype has a count of ten or more. The chain couples TRBV20-1 to TRBJ2-2; D is unclear. Trimming pared 4 bases from V and 3 bases from J, leaving 6 bases between. Germline CDR1 and CDR2: DFQATT and SNEGSKA (reference sequence). The CDR3 spans 12 residues. CDR3 loop: CSAKSDTGELFF. The CDR3 DNA is TGCAGTGCTAAAAGCGACACCGGGGAGCTGTTTTTT.

This chain uses TRBV9 with TRBJ2-4; the match to TRBD2 covers 12 bases. This CDR3 is 19 amino acids long. With 4 bases clipped from V and 0 bases from J, the junction kept 11 bases outside the gene matches. In germline, CDR1 is SGDLS, CDR2 YYNGEE. In DNA form, the CDR3 reads TGTGCCAGCAGCCCAGATCCCCTAGCGGGAGGGCCAGCCAAAAACATTCAGTACTTC. Its translation: CASSPDPLAGGPAKNIQYF.

The rearrangement links TRBV4-1 to TRBJ2-1; 8 nucleotides match TRBD1. Germline CDR1 is MGHRA and CDR2 is YSYEKL. J was trimmed by 3 bases and V by 0 bases; bases with no gene match: 4. This CDR3 spans 16 amino acids. The CDR3 DNA follows: TGCGCCAGCAGCCAAGAACGGACAGGGCACTACAATGAGCAGTTCTTC. Amino acids: CASSQERTGHYNEQFF.

The V gene is TRBV20-1, the J gene TRBJ2-5; 9 bases are a match to TRBD1. Germline loops: CDR1 DFQATT, CDR2 SNEGSKA (reference sequence). V lost 6 bases and J lost 7; bases outside the gene matches: 15. CDR3 length: 15 amino acids. CDR3 nucleotide sequence: TGCAGTGCCGTCGGCGGGACAGGGAGTATAAGGACCCAGTACTTC. It encodes CSAVGGTGSIRTQYF.

The chain links TRBV3-1 to TRBJ2-7; either TRBD1 or TRBD2 may fit D (5 bases each). Trimming took off 0 bases at V and 2 bases at J, with 11 bases between the two ends. CDR3 length equals 15 residues. Germline CDR1 reads LGHDT; CDR2 reads YNNKEL (reference sequence). DNA for the CDR3: TGTGCCAGCAGCCAAGACCCCGGGACCGCCTACGAGCAGTACTTC. Its translation is CASSQDPGTAYEQYF.

This clonotype has a handful of counts. This chain links TRBV4-1 with TRBJ2-1; 11 bases are a match to TRBD2. This CDR3 is 17 amino acids long. The germline CDR1 and CDR2 sequences are MGHRA and YSYEKL. After removal of 4 bases from V and 0 bases from J, the junction contained 5 bases not matched to a gene. The CDR3 bases are TGCGCCAGCAGCCGTGGACTAGCGGGTAGCTCCTACAATGAGCAGTTCTTC. This translates into CASSRGLAGSSYNEQFF.

Of note for this clonotype: One end of the junction varies from germline; a read error may be responsible. This rearrangement joins TRBV9 to TRBJ2-3; 7 bases map to TRBD2. The CDR3 consists of 14 residues. CDR1 is SGDLS, CDR2 YYNGEE, per germline. CDR3 sequence: CACSVGRELNTQYF. The CDR3 coding sequence is TGTGCCTGCAGCGTTGGGCGGGAGCTAAATACGCAGTATTTT. Filled out from reference TRBV9 and TRBJ2-3, the complete variable domain reads DSGVTQTPKHLITATGQRVTLRCSPRSGDLSVYWYQQSLDQGLQFLIQYYNGEERAKGNILERFSAQQFPDLHSELNLSSLELGDSALYFCACSVGRELNTQYFGPGTRLTVL.

V gene TRBV4-1 combines with J gene TRBJ2-7; 8 bases are shared with TRBD2. V lost 0 bases to trimming and J lost 10 bases; unmatched junction nucleotides: 20. Germline values: CDR1 MGHRA, CDR2 YSYEKL. The CDR3 covers 18 residues. The CDR3 DNA reads TGCGCCAGCAGCCAAGATCGGGGCGGGGGGCCCAATATGGGAACCCAGTACTTC. Translation: CASSQDRGGGPNMGTQYF.

Only one count was recorded for this clonotype. The J gene is TRBJ2-7, the V gene TRBV6-5, with D perhaps TRBD1 or TRBD2 (6 bases each). The V end was cut by 2 bases, the J end by 1 base, with 12 bases between. The CDR3 runs to 15 residues. The germline V gene has CDR1 MNHEY and CDR2 SVGAGI. CDR3 nucleotide sequence: TGTGCCAGCAGTTACAGAGGGGGGATGTCCTACGAGCAGTACTTC. It yields the protein CASSYRGGMSYEQYF.

The V call is TRBV20-1, the J call TRBJ2-7; no reliable D call. The J call is doubtful: the DNA matches TRBJ2-5 better. CDR1 and CDR2 (germline): DFQATT, SNEGSKA (reference sequence). This CDR3 has 12 amino acids. CDR3 region: CSANAAEETQYF. The CDR3 bases are TGCAGTGCTAACGCAGCAGAAGAGACCCAGTACTTC.

This clonotype turned up a few times. This chain joins TRBV6-2 or TRBV6-3 and TRBJ2-3, with D possibly called TRBD1 or TRBD2 (6 bases each). Trimming stripped 8 bases from V and 1 base from J, with 22 bases between. The CDR3 loop spans 17 amino acids. CDR1 and CDR2 (germline): MNHEY, SVGEGT. The CDR3 reads CASSGGGTGRRTDTQYF. In DNA form, the CDR3 reads TGTGCCAGCTCCGGGGGCGGGACGGGCCGTCGCACAGATACGCAGTATTTT.

This clonotype was found a few times. This chain joins TRBV11-2 and TRBJ2-5; 8 bases match TRBD2. In germline, CDR1 is SGHAT, CDR2 FQNNGV. CDR3 size: 21 residues. V shed 2 bases and J 4 bases; nucleotides not matched to a gene: 24. The CDR3 DNA sequence: TGTGCCAGCAGCTTAAGGAGGAGGGGCGGAGGCGGACTAGCTTTTTTAGAGACCCAGTACTTC. Amino acid sequence: CASSLRRRGGGGLAFLETQYF.

The chain carries TRBV25-1 and TRBJ1-5; 7 bases align to TRBD1. With 5 bases clipped from V and 7 bases from J, the junction kept 8 bases outside the gene matches. CDR1 is MGHDK, CDR2 SYGVNS, per germline. This CDR3 comprises 14 residues. CDR3 sequence (DNA): TGTGCCAGCAGTCAAGACAGGGATGGACAGCCCCAGCATTTT. Amino acids: CASSQDRDGQPQHF. Full variable domain (missing parts from reference TRBV25-1 and TRBJ1-5): EADIYQTPRYLVIGTGKKITLECSQTMGHDKMYWYQQDPGMELHLIHYSYGVNSTEKGDLSSESTVSRIRTEHFPLTLESARPSHTSQYLCASSQDRDGQPQHFGDGTRLSIL.

The chain combines TRBV14 with TRBJ2-5; no reliable D call. Between the trimmed V and J ends, which lost 1 base and 11 bases, there was a span of 14 bases. The CDR3 spans 13 residues. CDR1 SGHDN and CDR2 FVKESK come from the germline V gene. The DNA for the CDR3 is TGTGCCAGCAGCCAAGCGGCGGCTCCAGAGCAGTACTTC. Its translation: CASSQAAAPEQYF.